This T cell receptor beta chain was captured by sequencing in a study of patients and donors after allogeneic stem cell transplantation. Trimming left V 2 bases short and J 6 bases short, with 10 bases between. This CDR3 has 14 residues. Germline assignment: CDR1 MNHNS and CDR2 SASEGT. TCRdb re-called the RT-PCR reads with MiXCR, one entry per CDR3 protein. The repertoire has roughly 940,000 distinct CDR3 sequences, 15% to 20% of them found once; the top ten carry around 6%. The sequenced material came from blood, either unsorted or a sorted T cell fraction (not recorded which). The receptor was derived from a human donor who was either an allogeneic HSCT recipient or a stem cell or donor lymphocyte infusion donor (not recorded which). It is not recorded whose cells these are; they may come from a transplant donor. The rearrangement uses TRBV6-1 and TRBJ2-2; tentatively, D is TRBD2 (6 bases). The CDR3: CASSEMGGAGELFF. CDR3 DNA: TGTGCCAGCAGTGAAATGGGAGGTGCCGGGGAGCTGTTTTTT.